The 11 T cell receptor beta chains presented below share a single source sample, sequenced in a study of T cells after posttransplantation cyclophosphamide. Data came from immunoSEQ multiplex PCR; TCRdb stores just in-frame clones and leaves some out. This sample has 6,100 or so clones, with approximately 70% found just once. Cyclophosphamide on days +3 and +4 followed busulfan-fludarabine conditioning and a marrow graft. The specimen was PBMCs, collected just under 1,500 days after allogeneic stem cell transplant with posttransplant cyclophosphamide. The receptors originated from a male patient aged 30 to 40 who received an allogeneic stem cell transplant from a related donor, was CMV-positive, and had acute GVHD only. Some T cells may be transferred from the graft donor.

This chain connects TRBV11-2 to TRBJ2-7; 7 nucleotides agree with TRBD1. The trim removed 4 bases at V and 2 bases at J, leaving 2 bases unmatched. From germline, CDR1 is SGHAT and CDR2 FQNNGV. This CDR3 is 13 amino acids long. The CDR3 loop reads CASSYGTAYEQYF. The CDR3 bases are TGTGCCAGCAGCTACGGGACAGCCTACGAGCAGTACTTC.

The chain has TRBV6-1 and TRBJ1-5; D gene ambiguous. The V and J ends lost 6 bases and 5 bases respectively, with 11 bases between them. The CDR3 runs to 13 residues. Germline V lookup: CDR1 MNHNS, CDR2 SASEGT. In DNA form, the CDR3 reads TGTGCCAGCAGAACGTACCCGGATCAGCCCCAGCATTTT. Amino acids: CASRTYPDQPQHF.

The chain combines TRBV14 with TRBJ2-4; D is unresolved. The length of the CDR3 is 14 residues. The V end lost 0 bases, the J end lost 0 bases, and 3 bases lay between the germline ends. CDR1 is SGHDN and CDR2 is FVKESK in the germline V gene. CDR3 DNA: TGTGCCAGCAGCCAAGACTTAGCCAAAAACATTCAGTACTTC. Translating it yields CASSQDLAKNIQYF.

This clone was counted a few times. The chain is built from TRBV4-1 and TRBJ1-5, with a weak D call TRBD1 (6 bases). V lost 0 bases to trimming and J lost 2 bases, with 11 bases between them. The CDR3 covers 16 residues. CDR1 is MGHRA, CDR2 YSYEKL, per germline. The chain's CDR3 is CASSQDGGLGNQPQHF. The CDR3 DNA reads TGCGCCAGCAGCCAAGACGGGGGGCTGGGCAATCAGCCCCAGCATTTT.

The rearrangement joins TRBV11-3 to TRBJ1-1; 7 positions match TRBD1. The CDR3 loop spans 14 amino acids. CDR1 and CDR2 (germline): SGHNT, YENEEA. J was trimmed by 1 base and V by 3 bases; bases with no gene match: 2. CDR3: CASSFQGENTEAFF. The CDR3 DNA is TGTGCCAGCAGCTTTCAGGGGGAGAACACTGAAGCTTTCTTT.

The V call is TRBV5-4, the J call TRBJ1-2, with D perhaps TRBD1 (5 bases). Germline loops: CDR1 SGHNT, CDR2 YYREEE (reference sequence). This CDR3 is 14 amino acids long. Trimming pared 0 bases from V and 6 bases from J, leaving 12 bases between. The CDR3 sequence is CASSLAGGMDGYTF. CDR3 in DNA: TGTGCCAGCAGCTTGGCCGGGGGGATGGATGGCTACACCTTC.

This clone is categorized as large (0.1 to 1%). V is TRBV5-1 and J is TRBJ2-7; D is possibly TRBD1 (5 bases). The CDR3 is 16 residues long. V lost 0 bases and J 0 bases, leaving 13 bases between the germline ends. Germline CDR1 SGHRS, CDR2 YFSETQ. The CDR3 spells CASSLAQGTSSYEQYF. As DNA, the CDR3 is TGCGCCAGCAGCTTGGCGCAGGGAACTTCCTCCTACGAGCAGTACTTC.

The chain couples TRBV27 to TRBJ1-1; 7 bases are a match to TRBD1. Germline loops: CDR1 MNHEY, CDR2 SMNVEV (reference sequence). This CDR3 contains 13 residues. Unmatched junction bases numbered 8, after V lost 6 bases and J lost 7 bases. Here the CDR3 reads CASRLTGQSEAFF. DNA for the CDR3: TGTGCCAGCAGGTTGACGGGACAGAGTGAAGCTTTCTTT.

In nucleotides, the CDR3 is TGCGCCAGCAGCTTGGAGCACAGGGCCGGCTACACCTTC. The encoded protein is CASSLEHRAGYTF. The chain couples TRBV5-1 to TRBJ1-2, with a weak D call TRBD1 (6 bases). The CDR3 runs to 13 residues. Germline CDR1 is SGHRS and CDR2 is YFSETQ. V lost 0 bases and J 8 bases, leaving 11 bases between the germline ends.

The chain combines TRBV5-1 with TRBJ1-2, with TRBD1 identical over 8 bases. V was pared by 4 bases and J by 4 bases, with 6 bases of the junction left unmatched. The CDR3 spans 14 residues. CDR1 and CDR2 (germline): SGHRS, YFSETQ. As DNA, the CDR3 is TGCGCCAGCAGCCCCGACAGGGGCCTCTATGGCTACACCTTC. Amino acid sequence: CASSPDRGLYGYTF.

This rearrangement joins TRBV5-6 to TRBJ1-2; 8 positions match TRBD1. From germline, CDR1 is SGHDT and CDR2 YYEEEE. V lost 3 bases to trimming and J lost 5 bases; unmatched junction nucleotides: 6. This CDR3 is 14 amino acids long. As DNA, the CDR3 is TGTGCCAGCAGCTCCCGACAGGGGCGGTATGGCTACACCTTC. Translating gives CASSSRQGRYGYTF.